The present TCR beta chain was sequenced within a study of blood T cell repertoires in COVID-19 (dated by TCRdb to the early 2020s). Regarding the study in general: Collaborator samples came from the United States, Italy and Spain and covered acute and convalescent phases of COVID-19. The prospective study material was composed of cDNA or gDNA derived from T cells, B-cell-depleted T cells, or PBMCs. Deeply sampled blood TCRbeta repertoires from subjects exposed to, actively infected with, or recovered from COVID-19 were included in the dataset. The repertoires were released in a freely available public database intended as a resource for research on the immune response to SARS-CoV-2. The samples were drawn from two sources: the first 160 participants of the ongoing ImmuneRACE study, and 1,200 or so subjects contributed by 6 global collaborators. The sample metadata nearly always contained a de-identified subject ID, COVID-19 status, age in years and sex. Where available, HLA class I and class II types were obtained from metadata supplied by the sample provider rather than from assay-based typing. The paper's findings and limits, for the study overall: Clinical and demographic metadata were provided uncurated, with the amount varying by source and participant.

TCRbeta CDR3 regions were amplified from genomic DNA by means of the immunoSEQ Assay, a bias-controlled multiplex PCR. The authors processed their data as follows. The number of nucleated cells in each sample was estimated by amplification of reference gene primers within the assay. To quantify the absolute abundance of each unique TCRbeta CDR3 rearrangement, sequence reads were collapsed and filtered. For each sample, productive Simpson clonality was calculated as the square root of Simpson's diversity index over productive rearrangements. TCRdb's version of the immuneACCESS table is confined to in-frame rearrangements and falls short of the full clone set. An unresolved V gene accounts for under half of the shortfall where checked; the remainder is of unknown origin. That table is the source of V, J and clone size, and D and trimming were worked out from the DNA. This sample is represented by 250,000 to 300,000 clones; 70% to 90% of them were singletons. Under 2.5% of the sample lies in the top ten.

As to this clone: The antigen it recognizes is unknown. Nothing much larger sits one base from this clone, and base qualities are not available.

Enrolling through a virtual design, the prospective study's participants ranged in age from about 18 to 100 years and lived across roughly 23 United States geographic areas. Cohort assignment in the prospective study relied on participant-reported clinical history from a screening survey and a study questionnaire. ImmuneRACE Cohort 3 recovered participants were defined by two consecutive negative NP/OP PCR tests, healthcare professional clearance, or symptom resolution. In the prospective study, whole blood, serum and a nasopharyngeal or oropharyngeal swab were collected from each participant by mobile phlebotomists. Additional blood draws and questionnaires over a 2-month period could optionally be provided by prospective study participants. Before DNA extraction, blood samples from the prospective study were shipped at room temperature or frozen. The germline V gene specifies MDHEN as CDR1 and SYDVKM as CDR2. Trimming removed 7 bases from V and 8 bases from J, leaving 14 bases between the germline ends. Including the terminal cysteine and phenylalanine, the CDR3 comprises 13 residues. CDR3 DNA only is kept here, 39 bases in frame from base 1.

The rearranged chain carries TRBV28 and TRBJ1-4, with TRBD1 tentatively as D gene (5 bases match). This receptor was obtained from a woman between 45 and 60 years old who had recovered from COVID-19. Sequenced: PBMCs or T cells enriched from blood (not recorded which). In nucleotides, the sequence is TGTGCCAGCATAGGGGCAGCAGGCGAAAAACTGTTTTTT. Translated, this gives CASIGAAGEKLFF. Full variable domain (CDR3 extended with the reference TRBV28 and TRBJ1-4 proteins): DVKVTQSSRYLVKRTGEKVFLECVQDMDHENMFWYRQDPGLGLRLIYFSYDVKMKEKGDIPEGYSVSREKKERFSLILESASTNQTSMYLCASIGAAGEKLFFGSGTQLSVL.